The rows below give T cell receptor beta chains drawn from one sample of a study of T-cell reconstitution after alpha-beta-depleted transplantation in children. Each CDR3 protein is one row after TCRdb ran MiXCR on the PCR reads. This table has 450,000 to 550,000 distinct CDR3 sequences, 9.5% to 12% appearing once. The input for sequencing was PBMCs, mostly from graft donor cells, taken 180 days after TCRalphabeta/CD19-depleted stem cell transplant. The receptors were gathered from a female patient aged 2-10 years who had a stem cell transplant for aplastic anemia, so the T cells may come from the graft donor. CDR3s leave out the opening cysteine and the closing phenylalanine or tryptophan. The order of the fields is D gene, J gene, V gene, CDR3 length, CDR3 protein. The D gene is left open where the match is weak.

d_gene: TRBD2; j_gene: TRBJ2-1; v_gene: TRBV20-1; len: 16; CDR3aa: SAPGLAGRSNAYNEQF
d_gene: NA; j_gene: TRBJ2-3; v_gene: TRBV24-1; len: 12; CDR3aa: ATSDSGFTDTQY
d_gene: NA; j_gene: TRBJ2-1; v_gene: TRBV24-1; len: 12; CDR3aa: ATSEMKRGNEQF
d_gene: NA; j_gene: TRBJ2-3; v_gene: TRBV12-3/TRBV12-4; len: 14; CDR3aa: ASSPPGLPFTDTQY
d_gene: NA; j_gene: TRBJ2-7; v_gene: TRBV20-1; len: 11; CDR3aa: SAPRGPAYEQY
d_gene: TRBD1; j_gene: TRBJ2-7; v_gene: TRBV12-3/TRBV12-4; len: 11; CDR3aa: ASSRTGGYEQY
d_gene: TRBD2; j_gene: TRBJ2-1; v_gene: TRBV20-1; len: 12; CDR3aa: SAILAGSYNEQF
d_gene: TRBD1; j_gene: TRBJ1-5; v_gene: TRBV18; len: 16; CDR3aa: ASSPGRDRGLSNQPQH
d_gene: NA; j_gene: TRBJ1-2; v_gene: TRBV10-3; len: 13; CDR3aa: AISSGRQVDYGYT
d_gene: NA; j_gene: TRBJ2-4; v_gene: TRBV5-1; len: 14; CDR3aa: ASSLGARETKNIQY
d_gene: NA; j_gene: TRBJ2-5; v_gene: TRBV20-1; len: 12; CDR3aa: SAREFRWEETQY
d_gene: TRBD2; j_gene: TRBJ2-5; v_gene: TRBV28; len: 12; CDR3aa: ASSVSGTSETQY
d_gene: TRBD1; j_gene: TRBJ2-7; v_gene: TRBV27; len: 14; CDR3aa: ASSLQRRGGADEQY
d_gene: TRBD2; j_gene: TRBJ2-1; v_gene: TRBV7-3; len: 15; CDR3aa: ASSLTLGTSGSNEQF
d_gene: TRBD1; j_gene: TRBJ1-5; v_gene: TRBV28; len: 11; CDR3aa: ASSSDRGQPQH
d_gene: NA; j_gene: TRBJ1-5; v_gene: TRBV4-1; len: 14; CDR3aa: ASSQDRIRGIQPQH
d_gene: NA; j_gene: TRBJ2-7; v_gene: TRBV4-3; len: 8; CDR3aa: ASSQAEQY
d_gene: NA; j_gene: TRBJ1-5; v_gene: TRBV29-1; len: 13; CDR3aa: SVTTLGRGNQPQH
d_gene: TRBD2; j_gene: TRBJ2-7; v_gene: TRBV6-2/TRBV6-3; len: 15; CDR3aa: ASSFEFPGLASYEQY
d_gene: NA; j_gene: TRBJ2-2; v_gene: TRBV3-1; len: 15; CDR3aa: ASSRSGSSAGTGELF
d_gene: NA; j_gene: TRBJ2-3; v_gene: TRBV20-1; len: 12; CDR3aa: TRSWPPKADTQY
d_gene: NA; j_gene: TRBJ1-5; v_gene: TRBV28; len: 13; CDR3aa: ASSSTGGGWQPQH
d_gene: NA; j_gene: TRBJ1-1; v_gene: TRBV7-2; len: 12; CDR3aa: ASSLRSVLPEAF
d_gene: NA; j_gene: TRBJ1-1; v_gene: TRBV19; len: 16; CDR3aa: ASTTPRRAGRSDTEAF
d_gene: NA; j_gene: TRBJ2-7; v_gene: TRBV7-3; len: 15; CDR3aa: ASSPYSYDSREYEQY
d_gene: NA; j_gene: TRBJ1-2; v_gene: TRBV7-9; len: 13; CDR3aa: ASSPRTDASYGYT
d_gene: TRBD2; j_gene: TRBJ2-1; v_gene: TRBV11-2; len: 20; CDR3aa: ASSLEDRVPQKRDDTYNEQF
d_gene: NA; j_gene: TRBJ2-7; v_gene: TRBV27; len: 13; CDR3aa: ASSYTSAVTYEQY
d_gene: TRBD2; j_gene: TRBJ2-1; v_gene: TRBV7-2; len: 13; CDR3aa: ASSQGVWEGNEQF
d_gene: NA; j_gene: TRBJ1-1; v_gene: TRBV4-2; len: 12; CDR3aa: ASSPTGRYTEAF
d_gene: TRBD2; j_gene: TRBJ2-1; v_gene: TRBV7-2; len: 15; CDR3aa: ASSLWTSSRSYNEQF
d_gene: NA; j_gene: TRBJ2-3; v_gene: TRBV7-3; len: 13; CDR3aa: ASTLGSLPTDTQY
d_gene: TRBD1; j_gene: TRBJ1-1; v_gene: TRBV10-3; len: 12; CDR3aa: AIRYDRVNTEAF
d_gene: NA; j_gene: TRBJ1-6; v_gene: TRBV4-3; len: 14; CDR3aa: ASSLSHAGANSPLH
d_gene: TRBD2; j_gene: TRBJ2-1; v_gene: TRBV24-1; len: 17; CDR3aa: ATSDLSLGRGSSYNEQF
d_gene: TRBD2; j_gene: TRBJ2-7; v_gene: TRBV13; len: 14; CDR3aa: ASSSMIGLAGHEQY
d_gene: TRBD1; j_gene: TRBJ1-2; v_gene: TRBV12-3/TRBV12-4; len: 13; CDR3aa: ASSPQGAPTYGYT
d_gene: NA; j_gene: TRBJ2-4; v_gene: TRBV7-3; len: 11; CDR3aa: ASSQSTGNIQY
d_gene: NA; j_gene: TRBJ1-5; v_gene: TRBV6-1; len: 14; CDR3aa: ASSVQGRGSNQPQH
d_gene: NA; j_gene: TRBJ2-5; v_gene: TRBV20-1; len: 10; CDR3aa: SAIGRGETQY
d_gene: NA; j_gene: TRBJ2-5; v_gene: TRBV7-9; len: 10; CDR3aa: ASRNGLETQY
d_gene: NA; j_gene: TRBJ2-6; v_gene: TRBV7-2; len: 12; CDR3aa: ASIFISGANVLT
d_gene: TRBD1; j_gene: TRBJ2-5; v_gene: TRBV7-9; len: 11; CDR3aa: ASSTRQGSDQY
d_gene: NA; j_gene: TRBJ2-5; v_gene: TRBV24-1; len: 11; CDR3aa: ATSDGGQETQY
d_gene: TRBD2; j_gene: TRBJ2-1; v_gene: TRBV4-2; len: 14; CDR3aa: ASSHILAGAYNEQF
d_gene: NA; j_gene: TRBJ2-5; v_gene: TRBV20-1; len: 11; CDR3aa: RARPGGRETQY
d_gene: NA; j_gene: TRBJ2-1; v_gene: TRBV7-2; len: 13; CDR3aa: ASSTRDRPYNEQF
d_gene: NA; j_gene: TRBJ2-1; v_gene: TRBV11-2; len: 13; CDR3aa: ASSFYGSSYNEQF
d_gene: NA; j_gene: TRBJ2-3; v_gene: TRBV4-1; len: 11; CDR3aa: ASSQGLTDTQY
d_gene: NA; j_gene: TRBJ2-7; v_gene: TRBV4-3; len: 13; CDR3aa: ASSQFTGINYEQY
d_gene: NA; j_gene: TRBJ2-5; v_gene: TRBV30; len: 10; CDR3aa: AWRITGETQY
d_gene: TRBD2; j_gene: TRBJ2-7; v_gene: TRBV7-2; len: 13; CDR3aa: ASSPGGSGIYEQY